The T cell receptor beta chain under discussion was sequenced for a study of blood T cell repertoires in COVID-19. V was pared by 6 bases and J by 7 bases, with 10 bases between. This CDR3 region has 12 residues. Germline V lookup: CDR1 MDHEN, CDR2 SYDVKM. Assay used: immunoSEQ multiplex PCR; TCRdb lists only in-frame clones, some missing. This repertoire shows around 150,000 clones, approximately 95% found once; its top ten account for roughly 4.4%. The chain carries TRBV28 and TRBJ2-1, with D perhaps TRBD2 (6 bases). Sequenced material: peripheral blood. The receptor was derived from a woman aged 45-65 years with acute or convalescent COVID-19. This chain's CDR3 is CASSLGGNEQFF. The DNA for the CDR3 is TGTGCCAGCAGCCTAGGAGGGAATGAGCAGTTCTTC.